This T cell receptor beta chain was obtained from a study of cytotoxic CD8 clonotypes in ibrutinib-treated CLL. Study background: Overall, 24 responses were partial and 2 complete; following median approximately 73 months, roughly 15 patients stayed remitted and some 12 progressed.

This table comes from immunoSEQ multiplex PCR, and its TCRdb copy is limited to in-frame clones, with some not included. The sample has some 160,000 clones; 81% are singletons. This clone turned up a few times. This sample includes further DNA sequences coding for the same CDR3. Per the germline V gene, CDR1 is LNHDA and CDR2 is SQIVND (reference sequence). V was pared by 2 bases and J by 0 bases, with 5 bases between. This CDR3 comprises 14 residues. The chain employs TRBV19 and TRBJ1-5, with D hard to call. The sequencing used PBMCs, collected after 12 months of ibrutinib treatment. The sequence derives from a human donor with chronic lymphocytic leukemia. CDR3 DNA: TGTGCCAGTAGTATAAGAGATAGCAATCAGCCCCAGCATTTT. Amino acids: CASSIRDSNQPQHF.